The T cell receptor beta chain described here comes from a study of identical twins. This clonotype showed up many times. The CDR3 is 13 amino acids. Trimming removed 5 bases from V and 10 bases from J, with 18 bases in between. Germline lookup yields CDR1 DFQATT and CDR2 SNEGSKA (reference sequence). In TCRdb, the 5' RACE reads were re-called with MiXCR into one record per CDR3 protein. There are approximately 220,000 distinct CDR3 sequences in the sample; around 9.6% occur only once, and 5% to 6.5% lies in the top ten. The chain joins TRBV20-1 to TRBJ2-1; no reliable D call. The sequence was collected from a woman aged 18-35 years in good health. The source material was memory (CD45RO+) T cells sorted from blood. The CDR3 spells CSAFLPRANEQFF. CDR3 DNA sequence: TGCAGTGCTTTCCTACCCCGCGCCAACGAGCAGTTCTTC.